This is a list of T cell receptor beta chains from one sample in a study of radiation and T cells in renal cell carcinoma. Assay used: immunoSEQ multiplex PCR; TCRdb lists only in-frame clones, some missing. The sample consists of about 49,000 clones, less than 85% of them appearing once. Sequencing used blood, obtained from a patient whose treatment included radiotherapy and nephrectomy. The receptors here all came from a woman aged 70-85 years with renal cell carcinoma. Each CDR3 is given with its conserved first and last residue. The D gene is left open where the match is weak. Where a row states a size, it is once, few, many or the class of an expanded clone; other rows omit it.

j_gene | abundance | d_gene | v_gene | CDR3aa | CDR3nt
TRBJ2-7 | . | . | TRBV7-2 | CASTEADSFGYEQYF | TGTGCCAGCACCGAGGCCGACTCCTTTGGGTACGAGCAGTACTTC
TRBJ2-1 | few | . | TRBV5-4 | CASSLEGRIAASYNEQFF | TGTGCCAGCAGCTTGGAAGGGAGGATCGCTGCCTCCTACAATGAGCAGTTCTTC
TRBJ2-5 | . | . | TRBV10-1 | CASSSQGSETQYF | TGCGCCAGCAGCTCACAGGGTTCGGAGACCCAGTACTTC
TRBJ2-3 | . | . | TRBV5-4 | CASSLPLREREDTQYF | TGTGCCAGCAGCTTGCCTCTACGGGAGAGGGAAGATACGCAGTATTTT
TRBJ2-7 | . | . | TRBV7-9 | CASSAAGTPHEQYF | TGTGCCAGCAGCGCAGCCGGGACCCCCCACGAGCAGTACTTC
TRBJ2-1 | . | . | TRBV7-9 | CASSEASQLYNEQFF | TGTGCCAGCTCCGAGGCCAGCCAACTCTACAATGAGCAGTTCTTC
TRBJ1-3 | . | . | TRBV7-3 | CASSGGGGAGNTIYF | TGTGCCAGCAGCGGTGGTGGAGGGGCTGGAAACACCATATATTTT
TRBJ2-7 | . | TRBD1 | TRBV6-1 | CASSENIGTGRYEQYF | TGTGCCAGCAGTGAAAACATTGGGACAGGGAGGTACGAGCAGTACTTC
TRBJ1-2 | . | TRBD1 | TRBV10-3 | CAIKSASEGAYYGYTF | TGTGCCATCAAGTCGGCGTCAGAGGGGGCCTACTATGGCTACACCTTC
TRBJ2-2 | . | TRBD2 | TRBV5-1 | CASSLRGSGGELFF | TGCGCCAGCAGCCTGCGAGGTAGCGGGGGGGAGCTGTTTTTT
TRBJ2-3 | . | . | TRBV6-5 | CASSYSYQENTQYF | TGTGCCAGCAGTTACTCGTACCAGGAAAATACGCAGTATTTT
TRBJ2-5 | . | TRBD1 | TRBV4-1 | CASSQVQGVVKETQYF | TGCGCCAGCAGCCAAGTCCAGGGGGTTGTGAAAGAGACCCAGTACTTC
TRBJ1-2 | . | . | TRBV6-1 | CASSDSYREQGYGYTF | TGTGCCAGCAGTGATTCCTACAGGGAGCAGGGCTATGGCTACACCTTC
TRBJ1-1 | many | . | TRBV7-9 | CASSLADGEAFF | TGTGCCAGCAGCTTGGCCGACGGTGAAGCTTTCTTT
TRBJ2-3 | . | . | TRBV6-5 | CASRVENTQYF | TGTGCCAGCAGAGTAGAAAATACGCAGTATTTT
TRBJ2-3 | . | . | TRBV7-2 | CASGTGSTDTQYF | TGTGCCAGCGGGACCGGGAGCACAGATACGCAGTATTTT
TRBJ2-7 | . | TRBD2 | TRBV5-6 | CASSFGAGGSYEQYF | TGTGCCAGCAGCTTTGGAGCGGGAGGTTCCTACGAGCAGTACTTC
TRBJ2-3 | . | TRBD2 | TRBV18 | CASSPSGGAPDTQYF | TGTGCCAGCTCACCTAGCGGGGGGGCCCCAGATACGCAGTATTTT
TRBJ1-4 | . | . | TRBV5-1 | CASSLVSPGEKLFF | TGCGCCAGCAGCTTGGTGTCCCCTGGGGAAAAACTGTTTTTT
TRBJ2-1 | . | . | TRBV6-5 | CASSSGTAGDNEQFF | TGTGCCAGCAGTTCCGGGACAGCGGGCGACAATGAGCAGTTCTTC
TRBJ1-1 | . | . | TRBV5-4 | CASSLGTGTEAFF | TGTGCCAGCAGCTTGGGTACGGGGACTGAAGCTTTCTTT
TRBJ2-2 | few | . | TRBV5-6 | CASSRQTGELFF | TGTGCCAGCAGCAGACAGACCGGGGAGCTGTTTTTT
TRBJ1-2 | . | . | TRBV5-1 | CASRTDSGRVGYTF | TGCGCCAGCAGGACCGACAGCGGCCGTGTTGGCTACACCTTC
TRBJ1-5 | . | TRBD1 | TRBV7-2 | CASSPGGRPGQPQHF | TGTGCCAGCAGCCCAGGGGGACGCCCGGGACAGCCCCAGCATTTT
TRBJ1-6 | . | . | TRBV30 | CAWSVFQGGSPLHF | TGTGCCTGGAGTGTATTTCAGGGCGGTTCACCCCTCCACTTT
TRBJ1-4 | . | . | TRBV2 | CASSLPGNEKLFF | TGTGCCAGCAGTCTCCCCGGTAATGAAAAACTGTTTTTT
TRBJ1-1 | few | . | TRBV13 | CASSLEKNTEAFF | TGTGCCAGCAGCTTAGAAAAGAACACTGAAGCTTTCTTT
TRBJ2-3 | . | . | TRBV7-9 | CASRKFGGPDTDTQYF | TGTGCCAGCAGGAAATTCGGGGGACCCGACACAGATACGCAGTATTTT
TRBJ1-2 | . | TRBD1 | TRBV9 | CASSSGQGGRGYTF | TGTGCCAGCAGCTCGGGACAGGGAGGCAGAGGCTACACCTTC
TRBJ1-5 | . | . | TRBV7-9 | CASSLEGTNQPQHF | TGTGCCAGCAGCTTAGAAGGGACGAATCAGCCCCAGCATTTT
TRBJ2-2 | once | . | TRBV5-4 | CASSPGTGNTGELFF | TGTGCCAGCAGCCCTGGGACGGGGAACACCGGGGAGCTGTTTTTT
TRBJ2-1 | . | . | TRBV11-3 | CASSIRREHNEQFF | TGTGCCAGCAGCATTCGCCGGGAGCACAATGAGCAGTTCTTC
TRBJ1-5 | . | . | TRBV30 | CAWSVPGDLLRPDQPQHF | TGTGCCTGGAGTGTCCCTGGGGACCTCCTGAGACCGGATCAGCCCCAGCATTTT
TRBJ2-1 | once | TRBD2 | TRBV7-3 | CASSPDGRRPFISSYNEQFF | TGTGCCAGCAGCCCGGACGGGAGGCGGCCATTCATTAGCTCCTACAATGAGCAGTTCTTC
TRBJ2-7 | . | . | TRBV2 | CASTGLRTDIFNEQYF | TGTGCCAGCACTGGCCTTCGGACAGATATCTTTAACGAGCAGTACTTC
TRBJ1-2 | once | TRBD1 | TRBV5-1 | CASSLAWSDRDGYTF | TGCGCCAGCAGCTTGGCCTGGTCCGACAGGGACGGCTACACCTTC
TRBJ2-1 | . | TRBD2 | TRBV5-1 | CASSLGPSGGFNEQFF | TGCGCCAGCAGCTTGGGTCCTAGCGGGGGCTTCAATGAGCAGTTCTTC
TRBJ2-5 | . | . | TRBV10-3 | CAISDSSGQETQYF | TGTGCCATCAGTGATTCGAGCGGCCAAGAGACCCAGTACTTC
TRBJ2-1 | . | . | TRBV20-1 | CSANPSGEQFF | TGCAGTGCTAATCCCAGCGGTGAGCAGTTCTTC
TRBJ2-7 | . | . | TRBV10-1 | CASTHEGNEQYF | TGCGCCAGCACTCACGAGGGGAACGAGCAGTACTTC
TRBJ1-2 | . | TRBD1 | TRBV9 | CASSVLGQGGGGYTF | TGTGCCAGCAGCGTACTGGGGCAGGGGGGCGGCGGCTACACCTTC
TRBJ2-1 | . | TRBD1 | TRBV11-3 | CASSTGQGNEQFF | TGTGCCAGCAGCACGGGACAGGGGAATGAGCAGTTCTTC
TRBJ2-3 | . | . | TRBV6-1 | CASKRSGTDTQYF | TGTGCCAGCAAGAGGTCAGGCACAGATACGCAGTATTTT
TRBJ1-2 | . | . | TRBV29-1 | CSVRPDYGYTF | TGCAGCGTTCGTCCCGACTATGGCTACACCTTC
TRBJ2-7 | . | . | TRBV13 | CASSKGYGVKSYEQYF | TGTGCCAGCAGCAAAGGATACGGGGTAAAATCCTACGAGCAGTACTTC
TRBJ1-2 | few | TRBD1 | TRBV29-1 | CSVKGQILGGYTF | TGCAGCGTTAAGGGACAGATCCTTGGTGGCTACACCTTC
TRBJ2-2 | . | TRBD1 | TRBV9 | CASSLGQGANTGELFF | TGTGCCAGCAGCCTCGGACAGGGGGCGAACACCGGGGAGCTGTTTTTT
TRBJ2-7 | . | . | TRBV19 | CASSPLGGTYEQYF | TGTGCCAGTAGTCCCCTGGGGGGAACCTACGAGCAGTACTTC
TRBJ2-1 | . | TRBD2 | TRBV19 | CASSILAGGNEQFF | TGTGCCAGTAGTATCCTAGCGGGGGGCAATGAGCAGTTCTTC
TRBJ1-1 | . | . | TRBV2 | CASSEQWQGMNTEAFF | TGTGCCAGCAGTGAACAGTGGCAGGGCATGAACACTGAAGCTTTCTTT
TRBJ1-6 | once | . | TRBV6-5 | CASNSGAGRNSPLHF | TGTGCCAGCAACTCCGGGGCAGGGCGTAATTCACCCCTCCACTTT
TRBJ1-1 | . | TRBD1 | TRBV6-5 | CASSDRGPEAFF | TGTGCCAGCAGTGACAGGGGCCCCGAAGCTTTCTTT
TRBJ2-5 | . | TRBD2 | TRBV5-1 | CASSSGGTSGGGETQYF | TGCGCCAGCAGCTCTGGTGGGACTAGCGGGGGAGGAGAGACCCAGTACTTC
TRBJ2-2 | . | TRBD2 | TRBV9 | CASSGLAGFNTGELFF | TGTGCCAGCAGCGGATTAGCGGGGTTTAACACCGGGGAGCTGTTTTTT
TRBJ2-3 | once | TRBD2 | TRBV4-2 | CASSQVPSGGDTDTQYF | TGTGCCAGCAGCCAAGTGCCTAGCGGGGGGGACACAGATACGCAGTATTTT